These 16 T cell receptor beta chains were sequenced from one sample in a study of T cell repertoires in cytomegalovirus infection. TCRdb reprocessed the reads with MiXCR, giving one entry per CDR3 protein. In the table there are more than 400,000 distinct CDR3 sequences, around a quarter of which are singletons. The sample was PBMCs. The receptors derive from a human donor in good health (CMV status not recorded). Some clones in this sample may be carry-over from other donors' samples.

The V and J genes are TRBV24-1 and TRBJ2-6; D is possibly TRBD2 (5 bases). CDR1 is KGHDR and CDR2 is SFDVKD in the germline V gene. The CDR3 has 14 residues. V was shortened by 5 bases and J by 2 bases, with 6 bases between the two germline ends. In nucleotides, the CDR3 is TGTGCCACCAGTGGAGCGGCTGGGGCCAACGTCCTGACTTTC. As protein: CATSGAAGANVLTF.

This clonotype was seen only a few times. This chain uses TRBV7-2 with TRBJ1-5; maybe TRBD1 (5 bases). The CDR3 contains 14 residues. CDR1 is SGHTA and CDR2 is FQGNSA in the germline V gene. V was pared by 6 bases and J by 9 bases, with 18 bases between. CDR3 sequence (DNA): TGTGCCAGCAGGCCGTCAGGAGGGACGGGGCCCCAGCATTTT. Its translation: CASRPSGGTGPQHF. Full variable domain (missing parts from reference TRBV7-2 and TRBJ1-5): GAGVSQSPSNKVTEKGKDVELRCDPISGHTALYWYRQSLGQGLEFLIYFQGNSAPDKSGLPSDRFSAERTGGSVSTLTIQRTQQEDSAVYLCASRPSGGTGPQHFGDGTRLSIL.

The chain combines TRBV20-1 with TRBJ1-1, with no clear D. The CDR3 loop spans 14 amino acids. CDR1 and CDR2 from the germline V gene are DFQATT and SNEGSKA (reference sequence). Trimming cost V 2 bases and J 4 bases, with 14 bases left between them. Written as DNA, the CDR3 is TGCAGTGCTAGACCGCCAGTCTATACCACTGAAGCTTTCTTT. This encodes CSARPPVYTTEAFF.

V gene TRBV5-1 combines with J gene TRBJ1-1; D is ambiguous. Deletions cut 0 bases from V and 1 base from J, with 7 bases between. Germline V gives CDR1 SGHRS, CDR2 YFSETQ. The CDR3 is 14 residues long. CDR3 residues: CASSLELWNTEAFF. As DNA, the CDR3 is TGCGCCAGCAGCTTGGAGTTGTGGAACACTGAAGCTTTCTTT.

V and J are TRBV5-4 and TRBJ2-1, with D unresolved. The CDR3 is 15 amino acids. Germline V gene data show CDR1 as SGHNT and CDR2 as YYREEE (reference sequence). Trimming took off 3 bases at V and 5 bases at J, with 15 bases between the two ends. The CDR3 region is CASSYGSGRDNEQFF. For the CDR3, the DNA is TGTGCCAGCAGCTATGGGTCAGGCCGGGACAATGAGCAGTTCTTC. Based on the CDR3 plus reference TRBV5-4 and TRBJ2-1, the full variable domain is ETGVTQSPTHLIKTRGQQVTLRCSSQSGHNTVSWYQQALGQGPQFIFQYYREEENGRGNFPPRFSGLQFPNYSSELNVNALELDDSALYLCASSYGSGRDNEQFFGPGTRLTVL.

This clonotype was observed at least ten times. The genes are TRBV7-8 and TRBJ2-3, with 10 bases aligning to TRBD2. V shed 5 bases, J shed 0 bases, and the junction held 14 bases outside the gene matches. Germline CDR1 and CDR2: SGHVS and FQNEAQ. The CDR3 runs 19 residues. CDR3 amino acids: CASSHLAGGNLLSTDTQYF. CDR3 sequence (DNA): TGTGCCAGCAGCCACTTAGCGGGAGGCAACCTTCTTAGCACAGATACGCAGTATTTT.

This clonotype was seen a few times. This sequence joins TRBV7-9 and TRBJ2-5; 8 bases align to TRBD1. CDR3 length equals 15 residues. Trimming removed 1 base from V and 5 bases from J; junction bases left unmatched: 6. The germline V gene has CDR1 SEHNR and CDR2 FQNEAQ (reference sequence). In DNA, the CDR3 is TGTGCCAGCAGCTTAGGGGGGACAGGCGGTGAGACCCAGTACTTC. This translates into CASSLGGTGGETQYF.

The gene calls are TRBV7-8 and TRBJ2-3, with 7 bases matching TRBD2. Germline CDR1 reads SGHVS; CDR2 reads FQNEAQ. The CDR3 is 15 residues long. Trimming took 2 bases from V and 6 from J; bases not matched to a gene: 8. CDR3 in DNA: TGTGCCAGCAGCTTATCGGGCGGGAGTGCGGATACGCAGTATTTT. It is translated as CASSLSGGSADTQYF.

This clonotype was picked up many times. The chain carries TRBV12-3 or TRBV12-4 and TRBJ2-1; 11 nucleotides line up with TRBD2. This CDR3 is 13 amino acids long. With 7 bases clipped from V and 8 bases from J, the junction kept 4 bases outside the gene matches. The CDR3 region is CASKVLAGDEQFF. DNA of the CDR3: TGTGCCAGCAAAGTACTAGCGGGAGATGAGCAGTTCTTC.

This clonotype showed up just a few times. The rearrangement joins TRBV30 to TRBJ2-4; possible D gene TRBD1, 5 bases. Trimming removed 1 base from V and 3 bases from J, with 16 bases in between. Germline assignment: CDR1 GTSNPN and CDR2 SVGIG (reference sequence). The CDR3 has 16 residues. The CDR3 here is CAWSEAQGYSKNIQYF. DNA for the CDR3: TGTGCCTGGAGTGAAGCCCAGGGATATAGCAAAAACATTCAGTACTTC.

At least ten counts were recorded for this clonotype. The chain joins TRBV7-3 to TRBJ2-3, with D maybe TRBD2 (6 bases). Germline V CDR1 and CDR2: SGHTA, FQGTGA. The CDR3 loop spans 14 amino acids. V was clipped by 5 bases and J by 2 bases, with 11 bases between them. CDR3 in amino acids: CASSEGLPTDTQYF. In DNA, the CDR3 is TGTGCCAGCAGCGAGGGACTTCCCACAGATACGCAGTATTTT.

The CDR3 DNA reads TGTGCCAGCAGTGAAATCGGTAGTTCCTATGGCTACACCTTC. Its translation is CASSEIGSSYGYTF. The chain combines TRBV6-1 with TRBJ1-2; D remains ambiguous. V gave up 2 bases and J gave up 4 bases, with 11 bases separating them. Per the germline V gene, CDR1 is MNHNS and CDR2 is SASEGT. There are 14 residues in the CDR3.

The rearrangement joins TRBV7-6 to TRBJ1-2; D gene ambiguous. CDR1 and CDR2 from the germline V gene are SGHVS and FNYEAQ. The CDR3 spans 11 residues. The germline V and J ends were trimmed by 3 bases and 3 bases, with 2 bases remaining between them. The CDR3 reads CASSFYYGYTF. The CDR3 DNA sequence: TGTGCCAGCAGCTTTTACTATGGCTACACCTTC.

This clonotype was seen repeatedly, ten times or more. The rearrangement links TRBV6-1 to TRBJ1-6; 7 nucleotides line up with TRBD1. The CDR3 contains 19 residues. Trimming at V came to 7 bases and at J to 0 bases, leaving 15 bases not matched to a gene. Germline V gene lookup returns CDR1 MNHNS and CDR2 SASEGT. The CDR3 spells CASTLISTGPSSYNSPLHF. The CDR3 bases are TGTGCCAGCACCCTAATCTCGACAGGGCCGAGCTCCTATAATTCACCCCTCCACTTT.

CDR3 nucleotides: TGTGCCAGCGAACCAAGCCCCGGACAAAGCTCCTACGAGCAGTACTTC. It is translated as CASEPSPGQSSYEQYF. This rearrangement joins TRBV28 to TRBJ2-7, with a tentative D call TRBD1 (5 bases). Germline V CDR1 and CDR2: MDHEN, SYDVKM. V gave up 8 bases and J gave up 0 bases, with 20 bases separating them. This CDR3 spans 16 amino acids.

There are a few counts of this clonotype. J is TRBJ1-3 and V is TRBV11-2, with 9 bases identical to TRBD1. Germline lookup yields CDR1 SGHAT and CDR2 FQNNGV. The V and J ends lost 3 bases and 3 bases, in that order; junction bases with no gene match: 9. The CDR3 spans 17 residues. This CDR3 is CASSFEPGQGGGNTIYF. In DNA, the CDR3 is TGTGCCAGCAGCTTCGAGCCGGGACAGGGCGGTGGAAACACCATATATTTT.